This TCR beta chain was obtained from a study of shared clonotypes between healthy human individuals. Using immunoSEQ multiplex PCR, the repertoire was profiled, and TCRdb retains in-frame clones only, with some absent. The table lists 2,500,000 or so clones, around 90% of them singletons, with roughly 0.13% in the top ten. Trimming stripped 5 bases from V and 4 bases from J, with 20 bases between. This CDR3 is 16 amino acids long. The V gene's germline CDR1 is SEHNR and CDR2 FQNEAQ (reference sequence). The sample taken for sequencing was naive CD4+ T cells sorted from blood. Subset specified: CD45RA+ positively selected. V and J are TRBV7-9 and TRBJ1-2, with D uncertain. The sequence derives from a man younger than 35 in good health. CDR3 loop: CASSRLHDKASYGYTF. The CDR3 DNA reads TGTGCCAGCAGCCGACTCCATGACAAAGCCAGCTATGGCTACACCTTC.